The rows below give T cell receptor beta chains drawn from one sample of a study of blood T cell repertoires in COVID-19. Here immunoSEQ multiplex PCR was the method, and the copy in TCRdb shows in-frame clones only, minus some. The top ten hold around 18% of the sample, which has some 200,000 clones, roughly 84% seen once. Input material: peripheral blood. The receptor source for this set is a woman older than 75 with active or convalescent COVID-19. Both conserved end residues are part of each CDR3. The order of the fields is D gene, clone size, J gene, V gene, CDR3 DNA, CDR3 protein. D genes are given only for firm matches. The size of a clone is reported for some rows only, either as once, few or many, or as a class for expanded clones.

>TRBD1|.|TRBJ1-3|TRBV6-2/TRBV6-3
TGTGCCAGCAGTTGGGGACAGGCGAGCTCTGGAAACACCATATATTTT
CASSWGQASSGNTIYF
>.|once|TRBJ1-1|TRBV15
.
CATRRDVFGEGFF
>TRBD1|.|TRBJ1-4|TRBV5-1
TGCGCCAGCAGCTGGGGACAGGGTGGCGGTGAAAAACTGTTTTTT
CASSWGQGGGEKLFF
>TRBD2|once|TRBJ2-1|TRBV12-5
TGTGCTAGTGGTTTGGCGACCCTTCCGGCTAGCGGGGTGTTAAATGAGCAGTTCTTC
CASGLATLPASGVLNEQFF
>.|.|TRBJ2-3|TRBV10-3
TGTGCCATCAAGGGAGACTCAAAAGGCACAGATACGCAGTATTTT
CAIKGDSKGTDTQYF
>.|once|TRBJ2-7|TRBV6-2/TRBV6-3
TGTGCCAGCAGTTACTACAGGGGAGGAGCCGAGCAGTACTTC
CASSYYRGGAEQYF
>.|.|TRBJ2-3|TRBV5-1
TGCGCCAGCAGACTCGATGGGGGGGCCACAGATACGCAGTATTTT
CASRLDGGATDTQYF
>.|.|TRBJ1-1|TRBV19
TGTGCCAGTAGTATACGGCGGACAAACACTGAAGCTTTCTTT
CASSIRRTNTEAFF
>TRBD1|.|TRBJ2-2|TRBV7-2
TGTGCCAGCAGCCCGGGACAGGGGGCCATCACCGGGGAGCTGTTTTTT
CASSPGQGAITGELFF
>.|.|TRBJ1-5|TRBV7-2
TGTGCCAGCAGCTTAACGCAGGGCAATCAGCCCCAGCATTTT
CASSLTQGNQPQHF
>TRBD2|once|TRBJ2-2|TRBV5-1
TGCGCCAGCAGCTTGGCCGGGGGAGGGGCCGGGGAGCTGTTTTTT
CASSLAGGGAGELFF
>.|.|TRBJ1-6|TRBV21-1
TGTGCCACCAAGAGGGGACAGGATAATTCACCCCTCCACTTT
CATKRGQDNSPLHF
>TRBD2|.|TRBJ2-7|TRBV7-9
TGTGCCAGCAGCTTTCCCACTAGCGGGAGCGACGAGCAGTACTTC
CASSFPTSGSDEQYF
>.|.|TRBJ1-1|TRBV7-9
TGTGCCAGCAGCCGTATCAGGGAAATGAACACTGAAGCTTTCTTT
CASSRIREMNTEAFF
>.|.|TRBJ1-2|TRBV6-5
TGTGCCAGCAGGGACACCAACTATGGCTACACCTTC
CASRDTNYGYTF
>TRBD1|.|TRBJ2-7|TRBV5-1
TGCGCCAGCAGCTTGGTTCCCGACAGGGACCACGAGCAGTACTTC
CASSLVPDRDHEQYF
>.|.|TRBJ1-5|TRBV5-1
TGCGCCAGCAGCTTGGGCGGGGTCAGCAATCAGCCCCAGCATTTT
CASSLGGVSNQPQHF
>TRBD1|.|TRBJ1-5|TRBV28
TGTGCCAGCAGTTTATTACAGGGGCCTTATAGCAATCAGCCCCAGCATTTT
CASSLLQGPYSNQPQHF
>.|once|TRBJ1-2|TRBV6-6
TGTGCCAGCAGTTACAGTTGGGACACAGGCTACACCTTC
CASSYSWDTGYTF
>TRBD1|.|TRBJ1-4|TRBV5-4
TGTGCCAGCACCAATGGTGGGGGAAACAGGGGGTATGAAAAACTGTTTTTT
CASTNGGGNRGYEKLFF
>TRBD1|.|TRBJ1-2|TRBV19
TGTGCCAGTAGTGTGACAGGGGTCCCTGGCTACACCTTC
CASSVTGVPGYTF
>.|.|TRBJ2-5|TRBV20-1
TGCAGGATGGTTCAGCAAGAGACCCAGTACTTC
CRMVQQETQYF
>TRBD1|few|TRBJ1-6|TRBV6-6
TGTGCCAGCAGATCCCAAGACAGGGGTAATTCACCCCTCCACTTT
CASRSQDRGNSPLHF
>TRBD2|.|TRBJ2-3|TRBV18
TGTGCCAGCTTCATGGGACTAGCGGGCGTAGATACGCAGTATTTT
CASFMGLAGVDTQYF
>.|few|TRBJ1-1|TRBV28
TGTGCCAGCAGTTCCCCCGGGAACACTGAAGCTTTCTTT
CASSSPGNTEAFF
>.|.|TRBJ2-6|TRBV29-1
TGCAGCGTTCGGAGCTCTGGGGCCAACGTCCTGACTTTC
CSVRSSGANVLTF
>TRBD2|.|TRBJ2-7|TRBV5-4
TGTGCCAGCAGCTCCAGGACTAGCGGGAACTACGAGCAGTACTTC
CASSSRTSGNYEQYF
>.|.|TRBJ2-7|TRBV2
TGTGCCAGCAGACAGGGCCACGAGCAGTACTTC
CASRQGHEQYF
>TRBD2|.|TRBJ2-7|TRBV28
TGTGCCAGCAGTTTTTCGGGACTAGCGGGGACCCCTGGGTTC
CASSFSGLAGTPGF
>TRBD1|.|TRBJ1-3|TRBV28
TGTGCCAGCAGTCGGCGAACAGGGGCGGTTGGAAACACCATATATTTT
CASSRRTGAVGNTIYF
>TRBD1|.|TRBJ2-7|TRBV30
TGTGCCTGGAGTAAAGCCGGGACAGTTGACTACGAGCAGTACTTC
CAWSKAGTVDYEQYF
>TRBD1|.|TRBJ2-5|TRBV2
TGTGCCAGACAGGGGGCTTCGCAAGAGACCCAGTACTTC
CARQGASQETQYF
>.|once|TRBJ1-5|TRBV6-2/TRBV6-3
TGTGCCAGCAGTTACAGCGGGACAAATAGCAATCAGCCCCAGCATTTT
CASSYSGTNSNQPQHF
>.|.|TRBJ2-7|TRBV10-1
TGCGCCAGCAGGATGACGAAAAGGGGTCACTACGAGCAGTACTTC
CASRMTKRGHYEQYF
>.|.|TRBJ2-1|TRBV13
TGTGCCAGCAGCCCTAGGGACTTCTACCGGAATGAGCAGTTCTTC
CASSPRDFYRNEQFF
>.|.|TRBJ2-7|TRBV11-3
TGTGCCAGCAGCCTATCAGACAGCGAGCAGTACTTC
CASSLSDSEQYF
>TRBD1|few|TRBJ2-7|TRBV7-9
TGTGCCAGCAGCGGGCTGGGACAGGCCTCCTACGAGCAGTACTTC
CASSGLGQASYEQYF
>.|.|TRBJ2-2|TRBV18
TGTGCCAGCTCCCCTACTCCCATCGGGGGGGAGCTGTTTTTT
CASSPTPIGGELFF
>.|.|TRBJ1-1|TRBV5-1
TGCGCCAGCAGCCCGGAGACACGGACAAACACTGAAGCTTTCTTT
CASSPETRTNTEAFF
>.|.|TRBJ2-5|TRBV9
TGTGCCAGCAGCTCGCCTCGGGGAGGGGGGGAGACCCAGTACTTC
CASSSPRGGGETQYF
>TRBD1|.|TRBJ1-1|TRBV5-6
TGTGCCAGCAGCTCTCCGACTACCCAGGGGGCCGAAGCTTTCTTT
CASSSPTTQGAEAFF
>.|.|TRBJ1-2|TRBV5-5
TGTGCCAGCAGCTTTTCGACAGTCTATGGCTACACCTTC
CASSFSTVYGYTF
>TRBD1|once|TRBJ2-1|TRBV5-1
TGCGCCAGCAGCGAACAGGGGGCCGGCTACAATGAGCAGTTCTTC
CASSEQGAGYNEQFF
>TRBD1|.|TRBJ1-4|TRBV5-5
TGTGCCAGCAGCGACCGGGACAGCCCTAGGGAAAAACTGTTTTTT
CASSDRDSPREKLFF
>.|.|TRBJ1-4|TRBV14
TGTGCCAGCAGCCAGTACAGTACAAAACTGTTTTTT
CASSQYSTKLFF
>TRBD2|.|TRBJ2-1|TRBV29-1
TGCAGCGTCGGACTAGCGGAGCAGTTCTTC
CSVGLAEQFF
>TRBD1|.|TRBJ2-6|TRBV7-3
TGTGCCAGCAGCCTATCTGGACAGGGGTGGACTGGGGCCAACGTCCTGACTTTC
CASSLSGQGWTGANVLTF
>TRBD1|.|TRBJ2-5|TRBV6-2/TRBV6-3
TGTGCCAGCAGTTACCAGATGGGACAGGGCATCCAAGAGACCCAGTACTTC
CASSYQMGQGIQETQYF
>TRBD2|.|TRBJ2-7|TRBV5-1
TGCGCCAGCAGCTTGGAAATAGCGGGAGGGCACAGAAACGAGCAGTACTTC
CASSLEIAGGHRNEQYF
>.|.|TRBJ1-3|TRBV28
TGTGCCAGCAGCCCGGGACTTCTAGTAACCATATATTTT
CASSPGLLVTIYF
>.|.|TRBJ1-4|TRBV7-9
TGTGCCAGCAGCTTAGGGGGGCGCTCGACTAATGAAAAACTGTTTTTT
CASSLGGRSTNEKLFF
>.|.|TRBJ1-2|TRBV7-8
TGTGCCAGCAGCTTAGCCTGGAGGGAAGGCTACACCTTC
CASSLAWREGYTF